These 21 T cell receptor beta chains originate from one sample sequenced in a study of long-term antiretroviral therapy in people with HIV. Samples were assayed with immunoSEQ v3.0 at survey level. Profiled with immunoSEQ multiplex PCR; TCRdb holds only in-frame clones, not every one. The table includes 20,000 to 25,000 clones, over 80% detected once. The input for sequencing was unsorted PBMCs, taken approximately 4.3 years after starting antiretroviral therapy. These receptor sequences come from a man aged 30 to 45 with HIV.

This clone occurred a few times. J is TRBJ2-7 and V is TRBV27; 13 bases are shared with TRBD2. V gave up 6 bases and J gave up 6 bases; unmatched junction bases: 8. The germline V gene has CDR1 MNHEY and CDR2 SMNVEV (reference sequence). The CDR3 has 15 residues. The CDR3 sequence: CASRDRTSGRGEQYF. CDR3 in DNA: TGTGCCAGCAGGGACAGGACTAGCGGGAGAGGCGAGCAGTACTTC.

The chain has TRBV4-1 and TRBJ2-2; the D is unclear. Trimming removed 3 bases at V and 1 base at J, with 3 bases between. The CDR3 is 13 amino acids. Per the germline V gene, CDR1 is MGHRA and CDR2 is YSYEKL. This chain's CDR3 is CASSHENTGELFF. The CDR3, as DNA: TGCGCCAGCAGCCATGAGAACACCGGGGAGCTGTTTTTT.

The rearrangement uses TRBV9 and TRBJ2-5; 7 bases are shared with TRBD2. Germline CDR1 SGDLS, CDR2 YYNGEE. The CDR3 extends over 16 amino acids. Losses at the gene ends were 5 bases for V and 7 bases for J; bases not matched to a gene: 17. This chain's CDR3 is CASRYQAGETRRTQYF. CDR3 in DNA: TGTGCCAGCAGATATCAGGCGGGGGAAACACGACGGACCCAGTACTTC. Looking up the rest from reference TRBV9 and TRBJ2-5 gives the full variable domain: DSGVTQTPKHLITATGQRVTLRCSPRSGDLSVYWYQQSLDQGLQFLIQYYNGEERAKGNILERFSAQQFPDLHSELNLSSLELGDSALYFCASRYQAGETRRTQYFGPGTRLLVL.

The gene calls are TRBV5-1 and TRBJ1-1; D is unclear. CDR3 size: 14 residues. Per the germline V gene, CDR1 is SGHRS and CDR2 is YFSETQ. Trimming removed 5 bases at V and 0 bases at J, with 11 bases between. For the CDR3, the DNA is TGCGCCAGCAGACCAGAGGTAATGAACACTGAAGCTTTCTTT. Encoded protein: CASRPEVMNTEAFF.

This clone showed up just once. This rearrangement joins TRBV15 to TRBJ2-1; a possible D gene is TRBD2 (5 bases). The germline V and J ends were trimmed by 0 bases and 5 bases, with 17 bases remaining between them. The CDR3 is made up of 17 amino acids. Looked up from germline, CDR1 is LNHNV and CDR2 is YYDKDF (reference sequence). The CDR3 DNA follows: TGTGCCACCAGCAGAGATTCGTACGCGGGTTGGGACAATGAGCAGTTCTTC. It translates to CATSRDSYAGWDNEQFF.

The chain combines TRBV6-4 with TRBJ1-1, with a possible D match to TRBD1 (5 bases). Trimming took 4 bases from V and 6 from J, leaving 12 bases between them. The CDR3 runs to 13 residues. Germline V gene data show CDR1 as MRHNA and CDR2 as SNTAGT. In DNA form, the CDR3 reads TGTGCCAGCAGTGCAAGGGGTAACGCTGAAGCTTTCTTT. Translation gives CASSARGNAEAFF.

This chain joins TRBV27 and TRBJ2-2, with D perhaps TRBD1 (8 bases). The germline CDR1 and CDR2 sequences are MNHEY and SMNVEV (reference sequence). The CDR3 runs 15 residues. V shed 3 bases and J shed 6 bases, with 14 bases lying between them. The DNA for the CDR3 is TGTGCCAGCAGTTTTGGACAGGGAGGGTCCGGGGAGCTGTTTTTT. It translates to CASSFGQGGSGELFF.

The chain couples TRBV5-1 to TRBJ2-7, with TRBD2 matching over 7 bases. The CDR3 runs 15 residues. Looked up from germline, CDR1 is SGHRS and CDR2 is YFSETQ. V lost 2 bases, J lost 3 bases, and 8 bases stayed unmatched. In DNA form, the CDR3 reads TGCGCCAGCAGCTTTGGGGCTAGCGGAGGCTACGAGCAGTACTTC. Its translation is CASSFGASGGYEQYF.

The V and J genes are TRBV7-8 and TRBJ2-2; D is perhaps TRBD2 (5 bases). Germline lookup yields CDR1 SGHVS and CDR2 FQNEAQ. V shed 5 bases and J shed 0 bases, with 19 bases lying between them. The CDR3 length is 18 residues. The CDR3 nucleotides read TGTGCCAGCAGCCCCCGAGGGCGGATCGTTACGAACACCGGGGAGCTGTTTTTT. Amino acids: CASSPRGRIVTNTGELFF. Looking up the rest from reference TRBV7-8 and TRBJ2-2 gives the full variable domain: GAGVSQSPRYKVAKRGQDVALRCDPISGHVSLFWYQQALGQGPEFLTYFQNEAQLDKSGLPSDRFFAERPEGSVSTLKIQRTQQEDSAVYLCASSPRGRIVTNTGELFFGEGSRLTVL.

The rearrangement joins TRBV30 to TRBJ2-3; D might be TRBD2 (6 bases). The V end was cut by 4 bases, the J end by 2 bases, with 13 bases between. From germline, CDR1 is GTSNPN and CDR2 SVGIG (reference sequence). This CDR3 contains 14 residues. This chain's CDR3 is CAWNSWGVTDTQYF. The DNA for the CDR3 is TGTGCCTGGAACAGCTGGGGGGTCACAGATACGCAGTATTTT.

This sequence joins TRBV29-1 and TRBJ1-1; D remains ambiguous. Deletions cut 0 bases from V and 5 bases from J, with 7 bases between. This CDR3 has 12 residues. Germline V gene lookup returns CDR1 SQVTM and CDR2 ANQGSEA. CDR3: CSVEDWETEAFF. Written as DNA, the CDR3 is TGCAGCGTTGAAGATTGGGAGACTGAAGCTTTCTTT. Full variable domain (outside the CDR3, taken from reference TRBV29-1 and TRBJ1-1): SAVISQKPSRDICQRGTSLTIQCQVDSQVTMMFWYRQQPGQSLTLIATANQGSEATYESGFVIDKFPISRPNLTFSTLTVSNMSPEDSSIYLCSVEDWETEAFFGQGTRLTVV.

This clone turned up a few times. This chain uses TRBV2 with TRBJ1-6, with D perhaps matching TRBD1 (5 bases). This CDR3 spans 14 amino acids. V gave up 3 bases and J gave up 5 bases, with 8 bases separating them. Germline lookup yields CDR1 SNHLY and CDR2 FYNNEI. CDR3 nucleotide sequence: TGTGCCAGCAGTGATCAGGGAAATAATTCACCCCTCCACTTT. As protein: CASSDQGNNSPLHF.

This clone was counted a single time. The rearrangement joins TRBV9 to TRBJ2-2; the D gene is possibly TRBD1 (6 bases). The V end lost 4 bases, the J end lost 6 bases, and 10 bases lay between the germline ends. The germline V gene has CDR1 SGDLS and CDR2 YYNGEE. This CDR3 contains 13 residues. Here the CDR3 reads CASSYTGPGELFF. The CDR3 coding sequence is TGTGCCAGCAGCTATACAGGGCCCGGGGAGCTGTTTTTT.

The rearrangement uses TRBV6-5 and TRBJ2-7, with D possibly being TRBD1 or TRBD2 (5 bases each). Trimming took 0 bases from V and 6 from J, leaving 12 bases between them. Germline V gene sequence: CDR1 MNHEY, CDR2 SVGAGI. This CDR3 region has 14 residues. The CDR3 region is CASSYSPGSFEQYF. As DNA, the CDR3 is TGTGCCAGCAGTTACTCGCCAGGGAGTTTCGAGCAGTACTTC.

This chain links TRBV19 with TRBJ2-4; no clear D gene. Trimming removed 6 bases from V and 3 bases from J, with 9 bases in between. The CDR3 runs 13 residues. Germline V gene sequence: CDR1 LNHDA, CDR2 SQIVND (reference sequence). The CDR3 sequence is CASSPGDKNIQYF. The CDR3 DNA reads TGTGCCAGTAGCCCGGGTGACAAAAACATTCAGTACTTC. The variable domain in full, with the rest retrieved from reference TRBV19 and TRBJ2-4, is DGGITQSPKYLFRKEGQNVTLSCEQNLNHDAMYWYRQDPGQGLRLIYYSQIVNDFQKGDIAEGYSVSREKKESFPLTVTSAQKNPTAFYLCASSPGDKNIQYFGAGTRLSVL.

This clone was seen only once. This chain uses TRBV6-1 with TRBJ1-1; no firm D call. Trimming stripped 3 bases from V and 2 bases from J, with 7 bases between. The CDR3 extends over 13 amino acids. CDR1 is MNHNS, CDR2 SASEGT, per germline. CDR3 nucleotide sequence: TGTGCCAGCAGTGATAGGGAAAACACTGAAGCTTTCTTT. This translates into CASSDRENTEAFF.

With regard to this clone: A junction end diverges from the germline sequence, so it may reflect a read error. The V call is TRBV6-1, the J call TRBJ2-5; 7 nucleotides agree with TRBD2. This CDR3 is built from 12 residues. Germline CDR1 reads MNHNS; CDR2 reads SASEGT. Written as DNA, the CDR3 is TGTGCCAGCAGCCTCTCGGGGGAGGGATTGGACTTC. This codes for CASSLSGEGLDF.

This chain uses TRBV4-1 with TRBJ2-1; D is possibly TRBD1 or TRBD2 (5 bases each). Germline V gene lookup returns CDR1 MGHRA and CDR2 YSYEKL. This CDR3 has 16 amino acids. V was cut by 0 bases and J by 6 bases, with 15 bases left in between. The CDR3 protein is CASSQEPGLPSNEQFF. The CDR3 bases are TGCGCCAGCAGCCAAGAACCGGGGCTGCCATCCAATGAGCAGTTCTTC.

V and J are TRBV15 and TRBJ2-1, with 8 nucleotides matching TRBD2. CDR3 length: 12 residues. V shed 4 bases, J shed 7 bases, and the junction held 0 bases outside the gene matches. The germline CDR1 and CDR2 sequences are LNHNV and YYDKDF (reference sequence). The CDR3 sequence: CATSTSGNEQFF. In DNA form, the CDR3 reads TGTGCCACCAGCACTAGCGGGAATGAGCAGTTCTTC.

The V gene is TRBV15, the J gene TRBJ1-5; 8 bases agree with TRBD1. The junction had 10 bases not matched to a gene; V was cut back by 0 bases and J by 6 bases. CDR3 length equals 17 residues. Germline CDR1 is LNHNV and CDR2 is YYDKDF (reference sequence). The CDR3 DNA follows: TGTGCCACCAGCAGAGATACAGGACAGGGATCCCGTCAGCCCCAGCATTTT. Residues: CATSRDTGQGSRQPQHF.

The rearrangement uses TRBV19 and TRBJ1-5; a possible D gene is TRBD1 (6 bases). Germline CDR1 reads LNHDA; CDR2 reads SQIVND (reference sequence). The CDR3 contains 16 residues. V was trimmed by 5 bases and J by 3 bases, leaving 17 bases between them. The CDR3 nucleotides read TGTGCCAGTAGTCCTTCTGGGGGGCAATACAATCAGCCCCAGCATTTT. It is translated as CASSPSGGQYNQPQHF.